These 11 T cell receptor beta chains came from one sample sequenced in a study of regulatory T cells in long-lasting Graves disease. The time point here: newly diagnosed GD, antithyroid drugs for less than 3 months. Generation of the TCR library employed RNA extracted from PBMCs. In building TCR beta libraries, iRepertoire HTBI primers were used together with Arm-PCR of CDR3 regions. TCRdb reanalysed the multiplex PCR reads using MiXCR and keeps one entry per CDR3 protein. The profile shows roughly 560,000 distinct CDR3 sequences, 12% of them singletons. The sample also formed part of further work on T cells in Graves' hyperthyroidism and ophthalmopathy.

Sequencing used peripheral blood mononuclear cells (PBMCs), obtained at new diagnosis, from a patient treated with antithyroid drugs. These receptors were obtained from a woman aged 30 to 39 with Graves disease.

CDR3 residues: CATSVVGSSYEQYF. The CDR3, as DNA: TGTGCCACCAGCGTAGTTGGCTCTTCCTACGAGCAGTACTTC. This rearrangement joins TRBV15 to TRBJ2-7; D remains unclear. The CDR3 length is 14 residues. From germline, CDR1 is LNHNV and CDR2 YYDKDF (reference sequence). The germline V and J ends were trimmed by 5 bases and 1 base, with 12 bases remaining between them. Together with reference TRBV15 and TRBJ2-7, the CDR3 gives the full variable domain: DAMVIQNPRYQVTQFGKPVTLSCSQTLNHNVMYWYQQKSSQAPKLLFHYYDKDFNNEADTPDNFQSRRPNTSFCFLDIRSPGLGDTAMYLCATSVVGSSYEQYFGPGTRLTVT.

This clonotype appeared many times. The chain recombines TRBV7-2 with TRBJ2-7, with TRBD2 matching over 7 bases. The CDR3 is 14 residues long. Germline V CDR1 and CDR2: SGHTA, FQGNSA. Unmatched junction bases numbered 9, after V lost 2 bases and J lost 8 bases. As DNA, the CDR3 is TGTGCCAGCAGCTTAACTACCTACGGGGGGAAGCAGTACTTC. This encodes CASSLTTYGGKQYF.

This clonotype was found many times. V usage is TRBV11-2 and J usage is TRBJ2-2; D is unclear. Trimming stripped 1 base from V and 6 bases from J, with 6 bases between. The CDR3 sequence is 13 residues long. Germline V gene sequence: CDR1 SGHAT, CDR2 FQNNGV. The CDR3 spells CASSLGPAGELFF. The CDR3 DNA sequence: TGTGCCAGCAGCTTAGGGCCGGCCGGGGAGCTGTTTTTT.

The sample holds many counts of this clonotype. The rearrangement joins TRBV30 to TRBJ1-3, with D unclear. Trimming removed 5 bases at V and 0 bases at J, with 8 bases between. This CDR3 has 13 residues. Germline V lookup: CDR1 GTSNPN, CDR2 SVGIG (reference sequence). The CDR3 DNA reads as TGTGCCTGGTCCACGTCCTCTGGAAACACCATATATTTT. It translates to CAWSTSSGNTIYF.

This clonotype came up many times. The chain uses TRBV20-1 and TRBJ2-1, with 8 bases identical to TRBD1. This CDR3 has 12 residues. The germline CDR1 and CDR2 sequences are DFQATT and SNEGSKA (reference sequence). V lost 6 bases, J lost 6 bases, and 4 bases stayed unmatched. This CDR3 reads CSAPDRVNEQFF. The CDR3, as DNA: TGCAGTGCACCGGACAGGGTCAATGAGCAGTTCTTC.

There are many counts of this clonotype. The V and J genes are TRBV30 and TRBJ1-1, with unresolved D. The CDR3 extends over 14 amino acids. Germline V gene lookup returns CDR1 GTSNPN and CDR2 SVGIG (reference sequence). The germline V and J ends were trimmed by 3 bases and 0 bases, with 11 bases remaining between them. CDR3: CAWRGRGMNTEAFF. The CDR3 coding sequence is TGTGCCTGGAGGGGTCGAGGGATGAACACTGAAGCTTTCTTT. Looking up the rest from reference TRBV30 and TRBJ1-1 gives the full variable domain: SQTIHQWPATLVQPVGSPLSLECTVEGTSNPNLYWYRQAAGRGLQLLFYSVGIGQISSEVPQNLSASRPQDRQFILSSKKLLLSDSGFYLCAWRGRGMNTEAFFGQGTRLTVV.

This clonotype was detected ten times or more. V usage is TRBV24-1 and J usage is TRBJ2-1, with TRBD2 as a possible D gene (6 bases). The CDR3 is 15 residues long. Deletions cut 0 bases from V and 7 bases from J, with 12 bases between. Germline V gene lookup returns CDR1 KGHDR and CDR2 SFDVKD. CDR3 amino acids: CATSDLMAGRNEQFF. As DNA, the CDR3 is TGTGCCACCAGTGATTTGATGGCAGGGAGGAATGAGCAGTTCTTC.

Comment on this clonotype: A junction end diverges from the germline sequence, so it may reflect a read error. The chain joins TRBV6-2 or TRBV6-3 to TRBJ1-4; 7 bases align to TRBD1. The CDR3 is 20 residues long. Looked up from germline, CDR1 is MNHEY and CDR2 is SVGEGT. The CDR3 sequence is CASSYSMTGWGTATNEKLLF. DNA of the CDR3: TGTGCCAGCAGTTACTCGATGACAGGGTGGGGAACTGCAACTAATGAAAAACTGCTTTTT.

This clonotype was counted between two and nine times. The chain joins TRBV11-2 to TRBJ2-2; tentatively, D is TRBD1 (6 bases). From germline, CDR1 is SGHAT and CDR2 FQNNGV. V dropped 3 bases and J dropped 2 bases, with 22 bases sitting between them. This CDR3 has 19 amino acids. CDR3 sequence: CASSFPLTDRPLNTGELFF. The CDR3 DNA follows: TGTGCCAGCAGCTTTCCGCTAACCGACAGGCCCCTCAACACCGGGGAGCTGTTTTTT.

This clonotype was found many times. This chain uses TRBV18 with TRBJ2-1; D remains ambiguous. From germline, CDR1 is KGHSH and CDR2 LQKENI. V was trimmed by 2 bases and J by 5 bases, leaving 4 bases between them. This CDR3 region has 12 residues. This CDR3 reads CASSPGNNEQFF. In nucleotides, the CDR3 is TGTGCCAGCTCACCAGGAAACAATGAGCAGTTCTTC. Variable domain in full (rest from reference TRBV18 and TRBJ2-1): NAGVMQNPRHLVRRRGQEARLRCSPMKGHSHVYWYRQLPEEGLKFMVYLQKENIIDESGMPKERFSAEFPKEGPSILRIQQVVRGDSAAYFCASSPGNNEQFFGPGTRLTVL.

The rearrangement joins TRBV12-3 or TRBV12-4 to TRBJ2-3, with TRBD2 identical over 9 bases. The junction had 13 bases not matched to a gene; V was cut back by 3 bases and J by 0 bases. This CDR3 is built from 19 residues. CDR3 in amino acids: CASSFGRPGLASSTDTQYF. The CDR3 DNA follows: TGTGCCAGCAGTTTCGGGCGGCCGGGACTAGCATCTAGCACAGATACGCAGTATTTT.